These 24 T cell receptor beta chains were sequenced from one sample in a study of beta chain features in type 1 diabetes. Points from the study as a whole: Type 1 diabetes patients had TCRB CDR3s that were shorter (moderately but significantly so) in all four CD4+ subsets.

Their antigens remain unidentified. Of the isolated RNA, all was reverse transcribed, and so the sequenced material was expressed TCRB transcripts. This table comes from immunoSEQ multiplex PCR, and its TCRdb copy is limited to in-frame clones, with some not included. The sample carries approximately 170,000 clones, 6.5% to 9.5% recorded once. The sample comprised central memory CD4+ T cells from blood. The receptors come from a woman in her forties with type 1 diabetes.

This clone was counted a few times. The chain combines TRBV25-1 with TRBJ2-1, with 11 bases aligning to TRBD2. The CDR3 extends over 16 amino acids. In germline, CDR1 is MGHDK, CDR2 SYGVNS. After removal of 2 bases from V and 6 bases from J, the junction contained 6 bases not matched to a gene. DNA of the CDR3: TGTGCCAGCAGTGAAACTAGCGGGAGTTTAGGCAATGAGCAGTTCTTC. This gives the protein CASSETSGSLGNEQFF.

This clone was counted a few times. The chain recombines TRBV5-1 with TRBJ1-1; 7 nucleotides match TRBD1. CDR3 length equals 15 residues. The J segment lost 0 bases and the V segment lost 4 bases, leaving 6 bases of the junction unmatched. Germline V gene sequence: CDR1 SGHRS, CDR2 YFSETQ. CDR3 protein: CASSGPGQMNTEAFF. The CDR3 region has the DNA TGCGCCAGCAGCGGCCCGGGACAGATGAACACTGAAGCTTTCTTT.

This clone showed up many times. The V and J genes are TRBV7-2 and TRBJ2-7; D is unresolved. Germline CDR1 and CDR2: SGHTA and FQGNSA. CDR3 length equals 12 residues. V was pared by 1 base and J by 7 bases, with 8 bases between. The CDR3 loop is CASSLGFREQYF. The CDR3 DNA follows: TGTGCCAGCAGCTTAGGGTTTCGGGAGCAGTACTTC.

The sample holds many counts of this clone. The chain carries TRBV28 and TRBJ2-7; tentative D call: TRBD1 (6 bases). Germline V CDR1 and CDR2: MDHEN, SYDVKM. The CDR3 is made up of 15 amino acids. The V end was cut by 7 bases, the J end by 0 bases, with 16 bases between. In DNA form, the CDR3 reads TGTGCCAGCATCCCTGGGGGCCCAAGCTCCTACGAGCAGTACTTC. This sequence encodes CASIPGGPSSYEQYF.

The table lists this clone with a few counts. V and J are TRBV5-1 and TRBJ2-7, with 11 bases lining up with TRBD2. Per the germline V gene, CDR1 is SGHRS and CDR2 is YFSETQ. The V and J ends lost 4 bases and 2 bases, in that order; junction bases with no gene match: 8. The CDR3 is 16 amino acids. The CDR3, as DNA: TGCGCCAGCAGCCGGACCGGGACTAGCGGAACCTACGAGCAGTACTTC. Protein product: CASSRTGTSGTYEQYF.

A few counts support this clone. The chain recombines TRBV29-1 with TRBJ1-1, with D uncertain. The CDR3 runs to 12 residues. Germline lookup yields CDR1 SQVTM and CDR2 ANQGSEA. Trimming stripped 7 bases from V and 1 base from J, with 10 bases between. CDR3 DNA sequence: TGCAGCGGAGGAGGCAAGAACACTGAAGCTTTCTTT. It encodes CSGGGKNTEAFF.

CDR3 amino acids: CASSLAGGEQFF. CDR3 DNA sequence: TGTGCCAGCAGTCTAGCGGGGGGTGAGCAGTTCTTC. The chain carries TRBV2 and TRBJ2-1; 11 positions match TRBD2. The CDR3 is 12 amino acids. Germline V CDR1 and CDR2: SNHLY, FYNNEI. The ends lost 5 bases at V and 9 bases at J; junction bases unmatched: 0.

This chain connects TRBV5-1 to TRBJ2-1, with TRBD1 as a possible D gene (6 bases). The CDR3 runs to 15 residues. CDR1 and CDR2 (germline): SGHRS, YFSETQ. V was clipped by 4 bases and J by 4 bases, with 15 bases between them. CDR3 residues: CASSQGNGVYNEQFF. The CDR3 nucleotides are TGCGCCAGCAGCCAGGGGAATGGGGTTTACAATGAGCAGTTCTTC.

This clone was seen more than once but under ten times. The rearrangement joins TRBV28 to TRBJ2-5; the match to TRBD1 covers 9 bases. The CDR3 sequence is 14 residues long. V shed 6 bases, J shed 1 base, and the junction held 3 bases outside the gene matches. Germline V gene data show CDR1 as MDHEN and CDR2 as SYDVKM. The CDR3 here is CASSRDRVQETQYF. The CDR3 region has the DNA TGTGCCAGCAGCCGGGACAGGGTCCAAGAGACCCAGTACTTC. The full variable domain, completed using reference TRBV28 and TRBJ2-5, is DVKVTQSSRYLVKRTGEKVFLECVQDMDHENMFWYRQDPGLGLRLIYFSYDVKMKEKGDIPEGYSVSREKKERFSLILESASTNQTSMYLCASSRDRVQETQYFGPGTRLLVL.

J is TRBJ2-7 and V is TRBV15, with a possible D match to TRBD2 (6 bases). The CDR3 length is 15 residues. Germline loops: CDR1 LNHNV, CDR2 YYDKDF (reference sequence). Trimming stripped 3 bases from V and 4 bases from J, with 16 bases between. This CDR3 is CATSRGGFKGYEQYF. CDR3 nucleotide sequence: TGTGCCACCAGCAGGGGAGGATTCAAAGGTTACGAGCAGTACTTC.

The chain is built from TRBV28 and TRBJ2-5, with 7 bases lining up with TRBD1. Germline V gene sequence: CDR1 MDHEN, CDR2 SYDVKM. The length of the CDR3 is 13 residues. V dropped 4 bases and J dropped 3; count of bases not matched to a gene: 2. CDR3 amino acids: CASSSGTEETQYF. The CDR3 nucleotides are TGTGCCAGCAGTTCTGGGACAGAAGAGACCCAGTACTTC. Combining the CDR3 with reference TRBV28 and TRBJ2-5 gives the whole variable domain DVKVTQSSRYLVKRTGEKVFLECVQDMDHENMFWYRQDPGLGLRLIYFSYDVKMKEKGDIPEGYSVSREKKERFSLILESASTNQTSMYLCASSSGTEETQYFGPGTRLLVL.

This clone was detected only a few times. The V gene is TRBV6-4, the J gene TRBJ2-3; 7 bases agree with TRBD2. From germline, CDR1 is MRHNA and CDR2 SNTAGT. The CDR3 length is 15 residues. The V segment lost 6 bases and the J segment 1 base; nucleotides outside the gene matches: 7. The CDR3 region is CASSPRGGGTDTQYF. The CDR3 DNA reads TGTGCCAGCAGCCCGCGGGGAGGGGGCACAGATACGCAGTATTTT.

The chain recombines TRBV6-6 with TRBJ2-6; D might be TRBD1 (6 bases). The CDR3 contains 15 residues. V gave up 6 bases and J gave up 0 bases, with 9 bases separating them. Germline CDR1 reads MNHNY; CDR2 reads SVGAGI (reference sequence). This chain's CDR3 is CASRQGYSGANVLTF. The CDR3 nucleotides read TGTGCCAGCAGACAGGGTTACTCTGGGGCCAACGTCCTGACTTTC.

CDR3 nucleotides: TGTGCCAGCTCGTGGGCCTTCGGGGGGTACGAGCAGTACTTC. Residues: CASSWAFGGYEQYF. This rearrangement joins TRBV6-5 to TRBJ2-7; the match to TRBD2 covers 7 bases. The trim removed 8 bases at V and 4 bases at J, leaving 11 bases unmatched. The CDR3 spans 14 residues. Germline assignment: CDR1 MNHEY and CDR2 SVGAGI.

This clone was seen a few times. This CDR3 reads CASSQALPGEQYF. CDR3 DNA: TGTGCCAGCAGCCAAGCACTCCCGGGGGAGCAGTACTTC. The chain links TRBV14 to TRBJ2-7, with D perhaps matching TRBD2 (5 bases). This CDR3 is 13 amino acids long. V lost 1 base, J lost 7 bases, and 11 bases lay in between. The germline CDR1 and CDR2 sequences are SGHDN and FVKESK. The variable domain in full, completed from reference TRBV14 and TRBJ2-7, reads EAGVTQFPSHSVIEKGQTVTLRCDPISGHDNLYWYRRVMGKEIKFLLHFVKESKQDESGMPNNRFLAERTGGTYSTLKVQPAELEDSGVYFCASSQALPGEQYFGPGTRLTVT.

This clone was counted a few times. The rearrangement joins TRBV7-3 to TRBJ2-1; 8 positions match TRBD1. V shed 5 bases, J shed 4 bases, and the junction held 10 bases outside the gene matches. The CDR3 runs to 16 residues. Per the germline V gene, CDR1 is SGHTA and CDR2 is FQGTGA. Here the CDR3 reads CASSLQPGQVYNEQFF. CDR3 coding DNA: TGTGCCAGCAGCCTTCAACCGGGACAGGTGTACAATGAGCAGTTCTTC.

The chain links TRBV2 to TRBJ2-1; 9 nucleotides align to TRBD1. CDR3 length: 15 residues. Germline CDR1 is SNHLY and CDR2 is FYNNEI. J lost 8 bases, V lost 6 bases, and 11 bases had no gene match. CDR3 sequence: CASSPGTGSWDEQFF. The DNA for the CDR3 is TGTGCCAGCAGCCCCGGGACAGGGTCTTGGGATGAGCAGTTCTTC. The variable domain in full, completed from reference TRBV2 and TRBJ2-1, reads EPEVTQTPSHQVTQMGQEVILRCVPISNHLYFYWYRQILGQKVEFLVSFYNNEISEKSEIFDDQFSVERPDGSNFTLKIRSTKLEDSAMYFCASSPGTGSWDEQFFGPGTRLTVL.

A few counts support this clone. The chain has TRBV9 and TRBJ2-1; D gene unclear. V was pared by 1 base and J by 5 bases, with 10 bases between. The V gene's germline CDR1 is SGDLS and CDR2 YYNGEE. There are 14 residues in the CDR3. Written as DNA, the CDR3 is TGTGCCAGCAGCGTAAGCCCCGCGGACAATGAGCAGTTCTTC. It encodes CASSVSPADNEQFF.

This clone has only one observation. The chain links TRBV7-9 to TRBJ2-1; possible D gene TRBD1, 6 bases. Trimming removed 1 base from V and 1 base from J, with 8 bases in between. CDR3 size: 15 residues. Germline values: CDR1 SEHNR, CDR2 FQNEAQ (reference sequence). For the CDR3, the DNA is TGTGCCAGCAGCTTAGGGCAGGGGTCCTACAATGAGCAGTTCTTC. Translation: CASSLGQGSYNEQFF.

V usage is TRBV28 and J usage is TRBJ2-7, with D possibly TRBD1 on 6 matching bases. The CDR3 totals 13 residues. Germline CDR1 MDHEN, CDR2 SYDVKM. Trimming cost V 2 bases and J 7 bases, with 12 bases left between them. CDR3 sequence: CASSLGAGEEQYF. The CDR3 region has the DNA TGTGCCAGCAGTTTAGGTGCAGGGGAAGAGCAGTACTTC.

This clone was recorded a few times. The chain links TRBV7-2 to TRBJ2-7, with D possibly matching TRBD1 (6 bases). This CDR3 comprises 16 residues. Germline CDR1 reads SGHTA; CDR2 reads FQGNSA. Trimming took off 1 base at V and 2 bases at J, with 15 bases between the two ends. CDR3 nucleotides: TGTGCCAGCAGCTTAGTAGGGGGAGCCAAGACCTACGAGCAGTACTTC. It codes for CASSLVGGAKTYEQYF.

This clone has just a few counts. The rearrangement joins TRBV5-4 to TRBJ2-1; 10 nucleotides align to TRBD2. The CDR3 extends over 15 amino acids. The trim removed 2 bases at V and 7 bases at J, leaving 6 bases unmatched. Germline values: CDR1 SGHNT, CDR2 YYREEE (reference sequence). The DNA for the CDR3 is TGTGCCAGCAGCTTCCCTAGCGGGAGTCTTAATGAGCAGTTCTTC. The encoded protein is CASSFPSGSLNEQFF.

This clone has more than one count but fewer than ten. The chain couples TRBV13 to TRBJ2-7; D is possibly TRBD2 (5 bases). This CDR3 comprises 16 residues. The V end lost 5 bases, the J end lost 3 bases, and 20 bases lay between the germline ends. Per the germline V gene, CDR1 is PRHDT and CDR2 is FYEKMQ (reference sequence). This CDR3 is CASSPKGGSGNYEQYF. The CDR3, as DNA: TGTGCCAGCAGCCCGAAGGGCGGGTCGGGAAACTACGAGCAGTACTTC.

The chain combines TRBV25-1 with TRBJ2-1; TRBD1 matches at 10 bases. This CDR3 spans 16 amino acids. The germline V gene has CDR1 MGHDK and CDR2 SYGVNS. The trim removed 6 bases at V and 7 bases at J, leaving 12 bases unmatched. Here the CDR3 reads CASSPTGTGVWNEQFF. The CDR3 DNA sequence: TGTGCCAGCAGCCCGACGGGGACAGGGGTGTGGAATGAGCAGTTCTTC.